The rows below give T cell receptor beta chains drawn from one sample of a study of blood T cell repertoires in COVID-19. Measured with immunoSEQ multiplex PCR; TCRdb has only the in-frame clones, and not every one. The table shows some 140,000 clones, with more than 75% occurring only once. Sequenced input: peripheral blood. All receptors come from a man older than 75 with acute or convalescent COVID-19. Both conserved end residues are part of each CDR3. The order of the fields is V gene, D gene, J gene, clone size, CDR3 protein, CDR3 DNA. A D gene is named only where the DNA matches it firmly. Part of the rows lack a size; the others show once, few, many or a class for expanded clones.

v_gene: TRBV18
d_gene: NA
j_gene: TRBJ1-1
abundance: NA
CDR3aa: CASSPETNTEAFF
CDR3nt: TGTGCCAGCTCACCCGAAACTAACACTGAAGCTTTCTTT

v_gene: TRBV5-6
d_gene: TRBD1
j_gene: TRBJ2-1
abundance: NA
CDR3aa: CASSKAQGALYNEQFF
CDR3nt: TGTGCCAGCAGCAAAGCACAGGGGGCTCTCTACAATGAGCAGTTCTTC

v_gene: TRBV28
d_gene: TRBD1
j_gene: TRBJ1-5
abundance: once
CDR3aa: CASRGDRVSQPQHF
CDR3nt: TGTGCCAGCAGGGGCGACAGGGTTAGTCAGCCCCAGCATTTT

v_gene: TRBV7-9
d_gene: NA
j_gene: TRBJ2-5
abundance: NA
CDR3aa: CASSLGGRGTQYF
CDR3nt: TGTGCCAGCAGCTTAGGTGGACGGGGGACCCAGTACTTC

v_gene: TRBV5-1
d_gene: TRBD1
j_gene: TRBJ2-3
abundance: few
CDR3aa: CASSLGQGGTDTQYF
CDR3nt: TGCGCCAGCAGCTTGGGACAGGGAGGCACAGATACGCAGTATTTT

v_gene: TRBV6-1
d_gene: NA
j_gene: TRBJ1-1
abundance: once
CDR3aa: CASSEFSALNTEAFF
CDR3nt: TGTGCCAGCAGTGAATTCTCTGCGTTGAACACTGAAGCTTTCTTT

v_gene: TRBV3-1/TRBV3-2
d_gene: TRBD1
j_gene: TRBJ2-7
abundance: few
CDR3aa: CASSQETGTGRAGGLYEQYF
CDR3nt: TGTGCCAGCAGCCAGGAGACCGGGACAGGGAGGGCTGGTGGGCTCTACGAGCAGTACTTC

v_gene: TRBV2
d_gene: NA
j_gene: TRBJ2-1
abundance: NA
CDR3aa: CASSEVGGNEQFF
CDR3nt: TGTGCCAGCAGTGAGGTCGGGGGCAATGAGCAGTTCTTC

v_gene: TRBV18
d_gene: NA
j_gene: TRBJ1-6
abundance: NA
CDR3aa: CASSPDRSGSPLHF
CDR3nt: TGTGCCAGCTCACCGGACAGAAGTGGTTCACCCCTCCACTTT

v_gene: TRBV5-6
d_gene: TRBD1
j_gene: TRBJ1-4
abundance: NA
CDR3aa: CASSSRGGGIEKLFF
CDR3nt: TGTGCCAGCAGCTCTCGAGGGGGCGGGATCGAAAAACTGTTTTTT

v_gene: TRBV28
d_gene: NA
j_gene: TRBJ2-1
abundance: NA
CDR3aa: CASSLEQGNNEQFF
CDR3nt: TGTGCCAGCAGTTTAGAGCAGGGGAACAATGAGCAGTTCTTC

v_gene: TRBV19
d_gene: NA
j_gene: TRBJ1-4
abundance: NA
CDR3aa: CASSVGYLGQKLFF
CDR3nt: TGTGCCAGTAGTGTGGGGTATCTGGGGCAAAAACTGTTTTTT

v_gene: TRBV7-2
d_gene: TRBD1
j_gene: TRBJ1-1
abundance: few
CDR3aa: CASSLVGTGVNTEAFF
CDR3nt: TGTGCCAGCAGCTTAGTGGGGACAGGGGTGAACACTGAAGCTTTCTTT

v_gene: TRBV6-6
d_gene: NA
j_gene: TRBJ1-2
abundance: once
CDR3aa: CASTPTGIDGYGYTF
CDR3nt: TGTGCCAGCACCCCCACAGGGATCGACGGCTATGGCTACACCTTC

v_gene: TRBV7-2
d_gene: NA
j_gene: TRBJ1-2
abundance: NA
CDR3aa: CASSLDREGDGYTF
CDR3nt: TGTGCCAGCAGCTTAGACAGGGAAGGCGATGGCTACACCTTC

v_gene: TRBV6-1
d_gene: NA
j_gene: TRBJ1-6
abundance: NA
CDR3aa: CASSDAGLYNSPLHF
CDR3nt: TGTGCCAGCAGTGATGCAGGCCTGTATAATTCACCCCTCCACTTT

v_gene: TRBV5-1
d_gene: NA
j_gene: TRBJ2-7
abundance: NA
CDR3aa: CASSLDWTASYEQYF
CDR3nt: TGCGCCAGCAGCTTGGATTGGACAGCCTCCTACGAGCAGTACTTC

v_gene: TRBV5-4
d_gene: NA
j_gene: TRBJ2-7
abundance: few
CDR3aa: CASSSDSSYEQYF
CDR3nt: TGTGCCAGCAGCTCCGACAGTTCCTACGAGCAGTACTTC

v_gene: TRBV3-1/TRBV3-2
d_gene: TRBD1
j_gene: TRBJ2-5
abundance: NA
CDR3aa: CASSHRQGGETQYF
CDR3nt: TGTGCCAGCAGTCACCGACAGGGTGGGGAGACCCAGTACTTC

v_gene: TRBV25-1
d_gene: NA
j_gene: TRBJ2-7
abundance: NA
CDR3aa: CASSGDNSYEQYF
CDR3nt: TGTGCCAGCAGCGGGGACAACTCCTACGAGCAGTACTTC

v_gene: TRBV19
d_gene: NA
j_gene: TRBJ2-7
abundance: NA
CDR3aa: CASSMRGSYEQYF
CDR3nt: TGTGCCAGTAGTATGAGGGGGTCCTACGAGCAGTACTTC

v_gene: TRBV28
d_gene: NA
j_gene: TRBJ1-1
abundance: NA
CDR3aa: CASSFHRANTEAFF
CDR3nt: TGTGCCAGCAGTTTTCACAGGGCGAACACTGAAGCTTTCTTT

v_gene: TRBV7-2
d_gene: NA
j_gene: TRBJ1-6
abundance: NA
CDR3aa: CASSPRGSYNSPLHF
CDR3nt: TGTGCCAGCAGCCCAAGGGGCTCCTATAATTCACCCCTCCACTTT

v_gene: TRBV19
d_gene: TRBD1
j_gene: TRBJ1-1
abundance: few
CDR3aa: CASRVTGGAEAFF
CDR3nt: TGTGCCAGTAGGGTGACAGGGGGAGCTGAAGCTTTCTTT

v_gene: TRBV6-2/TRBV6-3
d_gene: NA
j_gene: TRBJ1-6
abundance: few
CDR3aa: CASSPTTGNSPLHF
CDR3nt: TGTGCCAGCAGTCCAACCACAGGGAATTCACCCCTCCACTTT

v_gene: TRBV2
d_gene: TRBD1
j_gene: TRBJ1-2
abundance: NA
CDR3aa: CASSDATGSLNGYTF
CDR3nt: TGTGCCAGCAGTGATGCGACAGGGAGTCTGAATGGCTACACCTTC

v_gene: TRBV5-5
d_gene: NA
j_gene: TRBJ2-2
abundance: NA
CDR3aa: CASSLNNRASTGELFF
CDR3nt: TGTGCCAGCAGCTTAAATAACAGGGCTTCGACCGGGGAGCTGTTTTTT

v_gene: TRBV19
d_gene: NA
j_gene: TRBJ2-1
abundance: many
CDR3aa: CASRKRTAPSYNEQFF
CDR3nt: TGTGCCAGTAGGAAAAGGACAGCACCTTCCTACAATGAGCAGTTCTTC

v_gene: TRBV5-4
d_gene: NA
j_gene: TRBJ2-2
abundance: NA
CDR3aa: CASSNTGIRELFF
CDR3nt: TGTGCCAGCAGTAATACAGGGATACGGGAGCTGTTTTTT

v_gene: TRBV9
d_gene: TRBD1
j_gene: TRBJ2-1
abundance: NA
CDR3aa: CASSVVAGGWNEQFF
CDR3nt: TGTGCCAGCAGCGTAGTGGCAGGGGGCTGGAATGAGCAGTTCTTC

v_gene: TRBV10-3
d_gene: TRBD1
j_gene: TRBJ2-2
abundance: few
CDR3aa: CAIRGQGAVGGELFF
CDR3nt: TGTGCCATCAGGGGACAGGGTGCAGTAGGTGGGGAGCTGTTTTTT

v_gene: TRBV2
d_gene: TRBD1
j_gene: TRBJ1-2
abundance: NA
CDR3aa: CASISDRDNYGYTF
CDR3nt: TGTGCCAGCATTTCGGACAGGGATAACTATGGCTACACCTTC

v_gene: TRBV5-6
d_gene: TRBD1
j_gene: TRBJ1-5
abundance: once
CDR3aa: CASSLTGVSNQPQHF
CDR3nt: TGTGCCAGCAGCTTGACAGGGGTTTCCAATCAGCCCCAGCATTTT

v_gene: TRBV7-2
d_gene: NA
j_gene: TRBJ2-3
abundance: NA
CDR3aa: CASSLAGATDTQYF
CDR3nt: TGTGCCAGCAGCTTAGCGGGGGCCACAGATACGCAGTATTTT

v_gene: TRBV15
d_gene: TRBD1
j_gene: TRBJ1-1
abundance: NA
CDR3aa: CATSSRGRGTEAFF
CDR3nt: TGTGCCACCAGCAGCAGGGGGCGCGGGACTGAAGCTTTCTTT

v_gene: TRBV7-2
d_gene: TRBD1
j_gene: TRBJ2-7
abundance: NA
CDR3aa: CASSLTGIGQGNNYEQYF
CDR3nt: TGTGCCAGCAGCTTAACGGGTATTGGACAGGGAAACAACTACGAGCAGTACTTC

v_gene: TRBV19
d_gene: TRBD1
j_gene: TRBJ1-5
abundance: NA
CDR3aa: CASRSGQGVSNQPQHF
CDR3nt: TGTGCCAGTAGAAGTGGACAGGGGGTGTCGAATCAGCCCCAGCATTTT

v_gene: TRBV7-9
d_gene: TRBD2
j_gene: TRBJ2-5
abundance: NA
CDR3aa: CASNPGLATETQYF
CDR3nt: TGTGCCAGCAACCCGGGACTAGCGACGGAGACCCAGTACTTC

v_gene: TRBV18
d_gene: NA
j_gene: TRBJ1-1
abundance: NA
CDR3aa: CASSPPQPNTEAFF
CDR3nt: TGTGCCAGCTCACCACCACAGCCGAACACTGAAGCTTTCTTT